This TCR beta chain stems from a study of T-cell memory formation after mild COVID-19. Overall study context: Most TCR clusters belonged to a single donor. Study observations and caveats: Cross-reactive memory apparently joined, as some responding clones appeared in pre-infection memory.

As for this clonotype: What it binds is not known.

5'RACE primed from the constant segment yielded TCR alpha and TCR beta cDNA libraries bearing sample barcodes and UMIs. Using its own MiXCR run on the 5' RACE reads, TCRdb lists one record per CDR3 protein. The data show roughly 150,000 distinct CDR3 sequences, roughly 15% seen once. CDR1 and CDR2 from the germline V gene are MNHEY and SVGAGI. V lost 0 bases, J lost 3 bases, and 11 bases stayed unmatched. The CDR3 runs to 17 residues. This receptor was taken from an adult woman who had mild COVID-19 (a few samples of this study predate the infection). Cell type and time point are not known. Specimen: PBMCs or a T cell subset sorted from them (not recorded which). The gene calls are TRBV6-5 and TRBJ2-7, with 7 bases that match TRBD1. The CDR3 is CASSYSSDRVLGYEQYF. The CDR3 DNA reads TGTGCCAGCAGTTACTCGAGCGACAGGGTTTTAGGCTACGAGCAGTACTTC.